Each of the 3 T cell receptor beta chains below was sequenced from the same sample in a study of naive and memory T cell subsets (dated by TCRdb to the late 2010s). These receptors lack a known antigen. General findings and caveats noted by the study authors: A few larger clonotypes were found in naive repertoires, especially CD8, and these larger clonotypes were possibly memory cells re-expressing CD45RA.

To prepare the library, UMI-ligation and nested PCR was applied. Sequenced on an Illumina MiSeq. To cover both TRBC1 and TRBC2, the beta constant-region primer consisted of an equimolar mix of two oligonucleotides. Four rounds of PCR, combining the SP2 primer with nested alpha and beta constant-region primers, were used to amplify the ligated cDNA. The raw public data were reprocessed by TCRdb itself: fastp quality trimming at Q25, MiXCR clonotype calling, in-frame beta chains only. Identical CDR3 protein sequences are pooled into one entry, listed with their most common genes and DNA. The sample table records around 83,000 distinct CDR3 sequences; about 11% of these occur just once. The ten largest make up more than 0.11% of the sample. The sequencing sample was made of naive CD4+ T cells from blood. Interpreted using the paper, the cell subset or site label stands for: naive T cells, CD45RA high CD27+. These receptors came from a human donor in good health.

Here the CDR3 DNA reads TGTGCCAGTACAGGGGGTTACTCTGGGGCCAACGTCCTGACTTTC. Amino acid sequence: CASTGGYSGANVLTF. J is TRBJ2-6 and V is TRBV19, with 7 bases that match TRBD1. This CDR3 contains 15 residues. The germline CDR1 and CDR2 sequences are LNHDA and SQIVND (reference sequence). J lost 0 bases, V lost 7 bases, and 3 bases had no gene match.

The table lists this clonotype with a few counts. This chain connects TRBV18 to TRBJ1-2; no clear D gene. The V gene lost 3 bases and the J gene lost 4 bases, with 3 bases spanning the gap. This CDR3 is built from 11 residues. Per germline, CDR1 KGHSH and CDR2 LQKENI. The DNA of the CDR3 is TGTGCCAGCTCACCTCTCTATGGCTACACCTTC. This translates into CASSPLYGYTF.

This clonotype was seen once. The rearrangement uses TRBV10-3 and TRBJ1-1; TRBD1 aligns across 9 bases. The CDR3 consists of 18 residues. Germline V gives CDR1 ENHRY, CDR2 SYGVKD. V gave up 1 base and J gave up 3 bases; unmatched junction bases: 12. CDR3 nucleotide sequence: TGTGCCATCAGTGAGTTAGGGTACAGGGGGCGCACGGACACTGAAGCTTTCTTT. It yields the protein CAISELGYRGRTDTEAFF.